This T cell receptor (beta chain) was sequenced for a study of T cells in Graves' hyperthyroidism and ophthalmopathy. Study information: Peripheral blood sampling occurred at initial diagnosis, before any treatment.

Study-wide results and limits: Blood shared most expanded thyroid clonotypes above 0.001.

Researchers barred patients who had uncontrolled infection, other autoimmune disease, pregnancy or lactation. This clonotype appeared a few times. Its cognate antigen is unknown. This sequence may be a read error, since a much larger clone differs from it by one base. Amplified TCR beta CDR3 regions came from RNA transcripts. First-round RT-PCR targeting the TCR CDR3 was performed with the HTBI primer set. Each CDR3 protein gets one entry after TCRdb re-called the multiplex PCR reads with MiXCR. Here the sample spans 700,000 or so distinct CDR3 sequences, about a sixth being singletons. Looked up from germline, CDR1 is MDHEN and CDR2 is SYDVKM. The CDR3 has 12 residues.

The sample comprised blood. The receptor comes from a man in his late teens or twenties with Graves' hyperthyroidism. This chain connects TRBV28 to TRBJ2-7, with D tentatively TRBD2 (5 bases). This chain's CDR3 is CASGFGLYEQYF. CDR3 DNA: TGTGCCAGCGGTTTCGGACTGTACGAGCAGTACTTC.